The present T cell receptor (beta chain) was sequenced within a study of neoadjuvant anti-PD-1 for oral cavity cancer (dated by TCRdb to the early 2020s). Context from the whole study: Before curative-intent surgical resection, most patients were given three to four biweekly doses of nivolumab at 3 mg/kg. For patients who did not progress, a fourth nivolumab dose was given around day 43, followed by definitive surgical resection on days 50-56. Responders were defined as patients with complete response, partial response or stable disease by RECIST 1.1; non-responders were defined as patients with progression. There were approximately 12 patients in the parent correlative cohort, and the response rate was 33%.

The time point label, as the study defines it: after neoadjuvant nivolumab, at surgical resection. Patients were newly diagnosed with stage II-IVA oral cavity squamous cell carcinoma and had received no prior systemic or radiation treatment. The cohort was composed of patients with HPV-negative, locally advanced oral cavity squamous cell carcinoma. Peripheral blood mononuclear cells were analyzed directly, without maintenance or expansion in culture. The samples were drawn from a longitudinal correlative study tied to a single-arm phase II trial testing neoadjuvant nivolumab in oral cavity squamous cell carcinoma. Subject-matched pre- and post-treatment PBMCs and tumors from three responders and three non-responders were subjected to genomic DNA-based TCRbeta sequencing. Peripheral blood mononuclear cells were collected once before nivolumab treatment and again after treatment, at the time of surgery. The Maxwell RSC DNA from Cells kit was used to isolate genomic DNA from PBMCs.

Results the study describes overall, beyond this receptor: After neoadjuvant nivolumab, T cell clonality (Gini index) in PBMCs was significantly higher in non-responders than in responders. A higher pretreatment blood Treg/Th17 ratio correlated with both higher pretreatment blood TCRbeta clonality and lower post-treatment tumor TCRbeta clonality. TCR analyses included only three patients per response group, and the authors called for larger cohorts for validation.

For deep sequencing, each PBMC sample was run in six replicates, with libraries mostly built from about 480 ng of input genomic DNA. TCRbeta libraries were prepared with the immunoSEQ hsTCRbeta kit according to the manufacturer's instructions. The finished libraries were brought together in one pool at roughly 2.7 nM, which was then read using an Illumina NovaSeq 6000 S4 flow cell. Regarding the original processing steps: The immunoSEQ Analyzer handled quality control and preprocessing of the raw data. The analysis was restricted to productive rearrangements, with each unique CDR3 amino acid sequence defining a clonotype. Repertoire clonality was estimated as the Gini-Simpson index, computed with the R package tcR. Student's t test was used to compare Gini indices, and Pearson correlation was used to assess associations with tumor size change. In its TCRdb copy, this immuneACCESS table keeps in-frame sequences only and misses some clones. Where compared with another copy, unresolved V genes explain less than half of these, and the others have no known cause. The DNA was the basis for D and trimming; V, J and clone size are from that table. The sample records 73,000 or so clones, roughly 85% of which are singletons. Roughly 3.5% of the sample belongs to the ten largest clones.

As regards this clone: Its binding antigen is unknown. An end of the junction differs from the germline gene, which may be a read error.

The source is a person aged 35 to 85 with oral cavity squamous cell carcinoma. The material sequenced was PBMCs, taken after nivolumab (anti-PD-1) treatment.

The CDR3 protein sequence reads: CASTVDGANVPTF. The base sequence is TGCGCCAGCACCGTGGATGGGGCCAACGTCCCGACTTTC. The rearranged segments are TRBV5-1 and TRBJ2-6; the D gene is possibly TRBD1, with 5 bases matching. CDR1 and CDR2 (SGHRS, YFSETQ) derive from the germline V gene. Measured from the cysteine to the phenylalanine, the CDR3 is 13 residues long. Only CDR3 DNA remains: 39 bases, in frame from the first base.